This TCR beta chain was sequenced in a study of blood T cells in healthy people across ages. Study-wide findings and caveats: Comparison with aged donors showed that long-lived donors had more naive CD4+ cells and higher diversity. Unsorted PBMC material precluded a definitive naive versus antigen-experienced comparison. Estimated diversity that came from one million T cells was considered an underestimate.

With respect to this clonotype: What it binds is unknown.

The CDR3 spans 20 residues. The V gene lost 5 bases and the J gene lost 0 bases, with 27 bases spanning the gap. Germline assignment: CDR1 SEHNR and CDR2 FQNEAQ (reference sequence). Sample-barcoded 5' priming and a J-beta primer mix drove a second PCR of roughly 7 to 11 cycles. Template switching added a 12-random-nucleotide identifier to every cDNA molecule. Using its own MiXCR run on the 5' RACE reads, TCRdb lists one record per CDR3 protein. Among about 290,000 distinct CDR3 sequences listed, 25% to 30% were seen once. The clonotype was recovered from a woman in her seventies in good health. V and J are TRBV7-9 and TRBJ2-3; the D gene is possibly TRBD2 (6 bases). Sequenced material: blood. The CDR3 sequence: CASSAAKGTYLDASTDTQYF. The CDR3 coding sequence is TGTGCCAGCAGCGCCGCAAAAGGGACTTACCTTGACGCTAGCACAGATACGCAGTATTTT.